The entry below describes one TCR beta chain. Antigen unknown. Profiling relied on immunoSEQ multiplex PCR, and the TCRdb table lists in-frame clones only, not all of them. Of tens of thousands of clones listed, roughly 80% were seen once; the top ten hold 3%. These data are taken from a study of cytomegalovirus exposure and HLA in healthy donors. About the study: The same platform used for the 500 to 850 first-cohort repertoires was also used for the approximately 120 validation repertoires, as a later analysis reported.

General study findings and limits: The listing of fewer than 200 TCR beta chains classed them as cytomegalovirus-associated.

From germline, CDR1 is SGHDN and CDR2 FVKESK. After removal of 6 bases from V and 8 bases from J, the junction contained 16 bases not matched to a gene. This CDR3 region has 16 residues. Sequencing was done on a sample of PBMCs. The chain has TRBV14 and TRBJ2-1; 7 bases agree with TRBD2. The TCR comes from a man between 25 and 39 years old in good health and CMV-seronegative. The CDR3 loop is CASSRGVTSSGYEQFF. CDR3 bases: TGTGCCAGCAGTCGAGGAGTGACTAGCTCCGGGTATGAGCAGTTCTTC.